These T cell receptor beta chains were read from a single sample in a study of T cell responses to AZD1222 COVID-19 vaccine. Clones were sequenced by immunoSEQ multiplex PCR, and TCRdb holds only the in-frame ones, with some missing. The table records some 120,000 clones, 85% to 90% of them present only once. The specimen comprised peripheral blood, sampled on day 0 of MenACWY control vaccination. The receptors shown here come from an adult in good health. Each CDR3 is given with its conserved first and last residue.

>TRBV27|TRBJ1-2
CASSSSGRSSGGYTF
>TRBV29-1|TRBJ1-1
CSVLQGADTEAFF
>TRBV2|TRBJ2-1
CASESNRIVNEQFF
>TRBV6-4|TRBJ2-1
CASSPTGSSYNEQFF
>TRBV10-3|TRBJ1-2
CAISAIQETSNYGYTF
>TRBV7-3|TRBJ2-2
CASSLTGTGPGELFF
>TRBV9|TRBJ2-1
CASSVQGAGQFF
>TRBV9|TRBJ2-1
CASSGGGGSYNEQFF
>TRBV11-2|TRBJ2-7
CASSLTSGRVYEQYF
>TRBV7-2|TRBJ1-4
CASSLVGGGEKLFF
>TRBV7-2|TRBJ2-4
CASSTPTKNIQYF
>TRBV11-3|TRBJ1-6
CASSARDRSYNSPLHF
>TRBV5-1|TRBJ2-5
CASSPTSGRRSETQYF
>TRBV27|TRBJ2-7
CAKTPALSYEQYF
>TRBV7-3|TRBJ2-7
CASSAYGNSYEQYF
>TRBV5-6|TRBJ1-1
CASSEGQPNTEAFF
>TRBV24-1|TRBJ1-2
CATSDEYRVYGYTF
>TRBV7-9|TRBJ2-2
CASRRGEASGELFF
>TRBV25-1|TRBJ1-2
CASSEPGRANYGYTF
>TRBV2|TRBJ1-2
CASSEDLAVGYGYTF
>TRBV2|TRBJ2-5
CASLRDVQETQYF
>TRBV27|TRBJ2-1
CASSLSGLALDEQFF
>TRBV15|TRBJ2-5
CATSRPRDSERETQYF
>TRBV9|TRBJ2-2
CASSLEGGHTGELFF
>TRBV6-5|TRBJ2-7
CASSPRGTSYEQYF
>TRBV5-1|TRBJ1-2
CASSFPDQGGHGYTF
>TRBV11-3|TRBJ2-5
CASSLSGPSGQYF
>TRBV6-1|TRBJ1-5
CASSELTGGPQPQHF
>TRBV21-1|TRBJ2-3
CASSNVTDTQYF
>TRBV5-1|TRBJ2-1
CASSLGFEVGRMSSYNEQFF
>TRBV30|TRBJ1-2
CASDRDGYTF
>TRBV11-2|TRBJ2-7
CASSFRTPAGEQYF
>TRBV3-1/TRBV3-2|TRBJ1-6
CASSQGPLDSPLHF
>TRBV6-4|TRBJ2-7
CARARYGRIYEQYF
>TRBV5-1|TRBJ2-7
CASSPGDLAYEQYF
>TRBV6-5|TRBJ2-7
CASRRTSGPSYEQYF
>TRBV6-6|TRBJ2-5
CASSYSLRGETQYF
>TRBV11-1|TRBJ2-2
CASSLESGLAGAELFF
>TRBV5-6|TRBJ1-2
CASSLGAVYGYTF
>TRBV19|TRBJ2-5
CASSSTLDRVGETQYF
>TRBV5-1|TRBJ2-2
CASSSGTGELFF
>TRBV28|TRBJ2-3
CASSSSGSTDTQYF
>TRBV11-3|TRBJ2-1
CASSPKLAASSYNEQFF
>TRBV24-1|TRBJ2-3
CATRGAGGDTQYF
>TRBV2|TRBJ1-1
CASTISGSLNTEAFF
>TRBV12-3/TRBV12-4|TRBJ2-3
CASSLDVTDTQYF
>TRBV6-2/TRBV6-3|TRBJ2-5
CASSPVEETQYF
>TRBV7-3|TRBJ2-2
CASSYDTGELFF
>TRBV5-8|TRBJ1-6
CASSDGTGHNSPLHF
>TRBV4-2|TRBJ1-1
CASSQGRGNTEAFF
>TRBV6-5|TRBJ1-1
CASSPQGAGEAFF
>TRBV25-1|TRBJ2-1
CASNDRVNNEQFF
>TRBV11-2|TRBJ1-5
CASSLERLQPQHF